This paragraph covers one T cell receptor beta chain sequence. Trimming shortened V by 2 bases and J by 11 bases, and 9 bases separated the two germline ends. The length of the CDR3 is 11 residues. This record comes from a study of patients and donors after allogeneic stem cell transplantation. TCRdb passed the RT-PCR reads through MiXCR, listing each CDR3 protein once. In the table there are about 150,000 distinct CDR3 sequences, approximately 35% of which are singletons. This sequence joins TRBV12-3 or TRBV12-4 and TRBJ1-1; D is undetermined. The source material was blood, either unsorted or a sorted T cell fraction (not recorded which). The sequence was collected from a human donor who was either an allogeneic HSCT recipient or a stem cell or donor lymphocyte infusion donor (not recorded which). It is not recorded whose cells these are; they may come from a transplant donor. This chain's CDR3 is CASSLRSEAFF. CDR3 coding DNA: TGTGCCAGCAGTTTAAGGTCAGAGGCTTTCTTT.